This TCR beta chain came from a study of cytomegalovirus exposure and HLA in healthy donors. Study-wide points: Sequencing depth roughly uniform across donors was assumed in presence/absence analyses.

PCR involved 60 Vbeta and 13 Jbeta primers. Clones were read by immunoSEQ multiplex PCR, and TCRdb kept only the in-frame ones, dropping some. The sample shows about 160,000 clones, about two thirds of them seen only once. In regard to this clone: Its antigen remains unidentified.

This clonotype was sampled from a woman in her 30s in good health and CMV-seronegative. Sequencing used PBMCs.

The CDR3 sequence is CASSPVLNTEAFF. In nucleotides, the CDR3 is TGTGCCAGTAGCCCCGTCTTGAACACTGAAGCTTTCTTT. The chain recombines TRBV19 with TRBJ1-1; D gene uncertain. The germline gives CDR1 LNHDA, CDR2 SQIVND (reference sequence). With 6 bases removed from V and 0 bases from J, the gap between germline ends came to 8 bases. This CDR3 has 13 amino acids.